This TCR beta chain is drawn from a study of chemoradiotherapy in HPV16-positive cancers. Sequencing used immunoSEQ multiplex PCR; TCRdb keeps in-frame clones, though not all of them. The table lists almost 5,500 clones, 76% of them singletons. This CDR3 contains 17 residues. Germline V gene sequence: CDR1 SGHNT, CDR2 YENEEA. Trimming removed 5 bases from V and 1 base from J, with 18 bases in between. The chain couples TRBV11-3 to TRBJ2-1; D perhaps matches TRBD2 (6 bases). This material was collected from a patient who underwent chemoradiotherapy. The origin of this receptor is a human donor with HPV-associated anogenital cancer. CDR3 sequence (DNA): TGTGCCAGCAGCCCGCGAGTAGCGGTGGGTTCCTACAATGAGCAGTTCTTC. Protein sequence: CASSPRVAVGSYNEQFF.